This entry features one T cell receptor (beta chain) sequence. These data belong to a study of shared clonotypes between healthy human individuals. The CDR3 is made up of 15 amino acids. The ends were cut back, 8 bases at V and 0 bases at J, with 17 bases in the middle. CDR1 is MNHNS, CDR2 SASEGT, per germline. This table comes from immunoSEQ multiplex PCR, and its TCRdb copy is limited to in-frame clones, with some not included. The table lists about 470,000 clones, roughly three quarters of them singletons. The gene calls are TRBV6-1 and TRBJ2-7; a possible D gene is TRBD1 (6 bases). The sample was PBMCs. The receptor comes from a woman aged 40 to 50 in good health. Some clones in this sample may be carry-over from other donors' samples. DNA for the CDR3: TGTGCCAGCGGCAGGGGTATTGACGGCTCCTACGAGCAGTACTTC. It is translated as CASGRGIDGSYEQYF.